A selection of T cell receptor beta chains follows, all from one sample in a study of human T cells and chemical hapten exposure. Via MiXCR, TCRdb re-called the RACE reads, giving one row per CDR3 protein. Among about 55,000 distinct CDR3 sequences listed, roughly a tenth were seen once. The material was whole blood, obtained in connection with sensitization to the hapten diphenylcyclopropenone (DPC). These TCRs come from a woman under 40 with alopecia areata. Some clones in this sample may be carry-over from other donors' samples. The conserved cysteine and the conserved F or W are not part of the CDR3 here. Expanded clones get a size class; other rows say once, few or many, or leave the size out.

length,V,J,size,CDR3
12,TRBV29-1,TRBJ1-4,-,SVEIRGLNEKLF
15,TRBV9,TRBJ2-3,-,ASSSPVSGGRSDTQY
13,TRBV20-1,TRBJ1-1,few,SARGWGAANTEAF
10,TRBV5-1,TRBJ2-1,few,ASSLGGSEQF
12,TRBV3-1,TRBJ1-5,many,ASSQGLGNQPQH
13,TRBV7-9,TRBJ2-5,-,ASSLSRGRSETQY
14,TRBV5-5,TRBJ2-5,-,ASSFESFVDQETQY
12,TRBV27,TRBJ1-6,many,ASSPDRGNSPLH
12,TRBV20-1,TRBJ2-3,many,SARSSLGTDTQY
11,TRBV29-1,TRBJ2-3,few,SVGGGAGDTQY
14,TRBV18,TRBJ2-3,-,ASSLLAGGSTDTQY
11,TRBV9,TRBJ1-2,-,ASGGQPPSGYT
12,TRBV6-1,TRBJ1-1,few,ASSVPGGVTEAF
12,TRBV20-1,TRBJ1-2,many,SAREGTVFYGYT
12,TRBV28,TRBJ2-7,few,ASSPTAILYEQY
13,TRBV5-4,TRBJ1-1,few,ASSLGGRGRTEAF
18,TRBV24-1,TRBJ2-1,many,ATRMTGTSGASSSYNEQF
12,TRBV6-5,TRBJ1-2,-,ASSRQGRVDGYT
13,TRBV6-6,TRBJ2-3,-,ASSYRQGGTDTQY
13,TRBV28,TRBJ2-3,-,ASSTLAGGLDTQY
15,TRBV12-3/TRBV12-4,TRBJ1-1,many,ASTLQAGGALDTEAF
10,TRBV29-1,TRBJ1-1,many,SVGFRRSEAF
13,TRBV28,TRBJ2-7,many,ASSLYGQGGRRWY
11,TRBV12-3/TRBV12-4,TRBJ1-5,many,ASSPTGDQPQH
13,TRBV2,TRBJ2-3,-,ASIRDRRSTDTQY
13,TRBV10-3,TRBJ2-4,-,AISESGGERNIQY
13,TRBV12-3/TRBV12-4,TRBJ2-7,few,ASSLAGLAGHEQY
12,TRBV4-3,TRBJ1-5,-,ASSQESGNQPQH
14,TRBV7-2,TRBJ2-3,-,ASSRVSALRADTQY
12,TRBV6-1,TRBJ2-5,few,ASSELQAKETQY
14,TRBV7-2,TRBJ1-2,few,ASSLVSQGANYGYT
10,TRBV12-3/TRBV12-4,TRBJ2-7,-,ASSVGTAGTY
11,TRBV6-6,TRBJ1-1,few,ASIGSMNTEAF
13,TRBV19,TRBJ2-5,few,ASRTLAGGSSTQY
10,TRBV25-1,TRBJ2-7,few,ASSGTGYEQY
14,TRBV6-2/TRBV6-3,TRBJ2-7,-,ASSPLGGDGVYEQY
15,TRBV18,TRBJ2-6,-,ASSLTGRSSGANVLT
10,TRBV5-5,TRBJ2-7,many,ASSPGGYEQY
15,TRBV12-3/TRBV12-4,TRBJ2-6,-,ASSLNSLVSGANVLT
14,TRBV28,TRBJ1-2,few,ASSLTGGGRNYGYT
10,TRBV20-1,TRBJ2-5,many,SARQGSQTQY
14,TRBV9,TRBJ2-1,many,ASSTGQTQVDNEQF
10,TRBV9,TRBJ1-2,few,ASSPTADGYT